This T cell receptor beta chain was obtained from a study of T cells after yellow fever vaccination (dated 2019 in TCRdb). About the full investigation: The SMART-Seq v4 Ultra Low Input RNA kit was used to prepare libraries from fractions with low cell numbers. To track T-cell clones before and after primary and booster YFV17D yellow fever vaccination, bulk TCR alpha and beta repertoires were sequenced longitudinally. Two healthy male donors made up the cohort, one aged 18 to 30 years and the other aged 30 to 40 years. Blood was drawn at multiple timepoints before and after primary and secondary immunization, with bulk PBMC replicates and cell subsets isolated.

This sample's treatment or condition label indicates: live attenuated yellow fever vaccine strain. At every blood-draw timepoint, two biological replicates of bulk PBMCs were collected. A standard Ficoll-Paque protocol was used to isolate PBMCs from peripheral blood. RNA was extracted with TriZol from bulk PBMCs, CD4 and CD8 fractions, and dextramer-positive and dextramer-negative fractions. TCR cDNA was synthesized by 5'RACE template switching, which introduced a universal primer site and unique molecular identifiers. cDNA synthesis was primed from both the TCR alpha and TCR beta constant segments. Libraries were amplified in two PCR steps, with sample barcodes and sequencing adapters added in the second step. Sequencing of libraries was done on Illumina HiSeq 2500 (2x100 bp) or NovaSeq (2x150 bp). As for the original processing: MIGEC handled demultiplexing of reads and collapsing into UMI consensus sequences, while MiXCR performed V(D)J alignment. Clonotypes responding to the vaccine were identified with edgeR on replicate PBMC samples, with the criteria of FDR below 0.01 and a log2 fold change above 5 up to day 15. CD4 or CD8 identity was assigned to each bulk clonotype according to whether the clonotype was present at higher abundance in the sequenced CD4 repertoire or the sequenced CD8 repertoire. In TCRdb, the public reads were trimmed at Q25 with fastp and aligned with MiXCR, with productive beta chains retained. Under each unique CDR3 protein, matching rows form one entry showing the most common genes and DNA. For this entry, the V and J calls and clone size follow TCRdb and not the study's own pipeline. This sample comprises 450,000 to 600,000 distinct CDR3 sequences, 17% of them detected only once. The ten top clones hold roughly 17% of the sample.

This clonotype was counted between two and nine times. This receptor's antigen is unknown. It has no much larger one-base neighbor in the sample; base qualities were not kept. The paper's findings and limits, for the study overall: Compared with the primary T-cell response, the secondary T-cell response was faster but weaker, reaching its peak on day 5 rather than on day 15. Most clones expanded after primary vaccination were re-detected after the booster (just under 97% of CD4 and 80% to 90% of CD8), suggesting broad memory maintenance. Computational filtering was needed because FACS-sorted repertoires could contain abundant contaminating clonotypes from the bulk population. Only two donors were included in the study, so the extent to which the findings can be generalized is limited. A small share of clonotypes was detected in both CD4 and CD8 compartments, with the overlap likely arising from convergent recombination.

Sample: PBMCs, taken 5 to 6 days after the first yellow fever vaccination. The sequence derives from a man younger than 30 who received the YFV17D yellow fever vaccine.

The CDR3 reads CASSPYRVSTEAFF. The DNA reads TGCGCCAGCAGCCCATACAGGGTGAGCACTGAAGCTTTCTTT. This sequence uses TRBV5-1 and TRBJ1-1; TRBD1 is a possible D gene, resting on 6 matching bases. The CDR3 has 14 amino acids, counting the end cysteine and phenylalanine. The read is trimmed to its CDR3 DNA, 42 bases read in frame from base 1. The germline ends are 14 bases apart after V is trimmed by 4 bases and J by 4 bases. CDR1 and CDR2 are drawn from the germline V gene: SGHRS, YFSETQ.